These 27 T cell receptor beta chains were all obtained from the same sample, sequenced in a study of T cells in tumors after PD-1 blockade (dated by TCRdb to between 2017 and 2020). Libraries were constructed by the immunoSEQ multiplex PCR assay. TCRdb stores this immuneACCESS table with in-frame sequences only. Part of the clones is absent; in the studies checked, under half of the shortfall reflects unresolved V genes, and no reason is known for the rest. In all, the sample holds just under 20,000 clones, and 81% of those were seen once. Jointly, the top ten make up 25% to 30% of the sample. The sample in question was PBMCs, obtained after anti-PD-1 therapy. These receptors were collected from a human donor with advanced basal cell or squamous cell carcinoma (not recorded which).

The gene calls are TRBV7-9 and TRBJ1-2; TRBD1 matches at 7 bases. V shed 5 bases, J shed 4 bases, and the junction held 7 bases outside the gene matches. CDR1 and CDR2 from the germline V gene are SEHNR and FQNEAQ (reference sequence). This CDR3 contains 14 residues. In nucleotides, the CDR3 is TGTGCCAGCAGCCTACAGAACAGGGGCTATGGCTACACCTTC. This sequence encodes CASSLQNRGYGYTF.

The rearrangement links TRBV4-1 to TRBJ1-1, with a possible D match to TRBD1 (6 bases). The length of the CDR3 is 14 residues. V lost 5 bases to trimming and J lost 2 bases, with 12 bases between them. CDR1 and CDR2 from the germline V gene are MGHRA and YSYEKL. The CDR3 DNA sequence: TGCGCCAGCAGCGCATGGACAGATAACACTGAAGCTTTCTTT. Its protein product is CASSAWTDNTEAFF.

V gene TRBV6-1 combines with J gene TRBJ1-5; no clear D gene. Germline V lookup: CDR1 MNHNS, CDR2 SASEGT. V gave up 3 bases and J gave up 5 bases, with 11 bases separating them. The CDR3 spans 14 residues. Here the CDR3 reads CASSDSMAYQPQHF. The CDR3 region has the DNA TGTGCCAGCAGTGACAGTATGGCGTATCAGCCCCAGCATTTT.

By share of the sample, this clone is medium-sized. The chain couples TRBV4-2 to TRBJ1-1; tentative D call: TRBD1 (5 bases). CDR1 and CDR2 (germline): LGHNA, YNFKEQ. There are 15 residues in the CDR3. V was shortened by 2 bases and J by 3 bases, with 13 bases between the two germline ends. The CDR3 DNA reads TGTGCCAGCAGCCAACGGGGGGGAGAGGACACTGAAGCTTTCTTT. As protein: CASSQRGGEDTEAFF.

The chain employs TRBV4-1 and TRBJ2-1, with D maybe TRBD2 (6 bases). The CDR3 covers 17 residues. Germline V CDR1 and CDR2: MGHRA, YSYEKL. Trimming shortened V by 3 bases and J by 4 bases, and 19 bases separated the two germline ends. The CDR3: CASSQLPGLLSYNEQFF. CDR3 sequence (DNA): TGCGCCAGCAGCCAGCTGCCGGGACTGCTTTCTTACAATGAGCAGTTCTTC.

The chain is built from TRBV2 and TRBJ2-3; tentative D call: TRBD2 (6 bases). The V gene lost 6 bases and the J gene lost 0 bases, with 13 bases spanning the gap. Germline CDR1 SNHLY, CDR2 FYNNEI. This CDR3 comprises 15 residues. This CDR3 reads CASRAGTRSTDTQYF. The CDR3 region has the DNA TGTGCCAGCAGAGCCGGGACTCGTAGCACAGATACGCAGTATTTT.

This sequence joins TRBV28 and TRBJ2-5, with 7 nucleotides matching TRBD2. There are 14 residues in the CDR3. The V segment lost 11 bases and the J segment 4 bases; nucleotides outside the gene matches: 13. CDR1 and CDR2 (germline): MDHEN, SYDVKM. CDR3: CASLPAGGRETQYF. The CDR3 DNA follows: TGTGCCTCCCTCCCCGCAGGCGGGAGAGAGACCCAGTACTTC.

The chain recombines TRBV9 with TRBJ2-3, with D possibly matching TRBD2 (6 bases). CDR1 is SGDLS, CDR2 YYNGEE, per germline. V was clipped by 7 bases and J by 4 bases, with 25 bases between them. There are 17 residues in the CDR3. In DNA form, the CDR3 reads TGTGCCAGCGGTCTAACGGCCCGGGAGCGTAGCGCAGATACGCAGTATTTT. Amino acid sequence: CASGLTARERSADTQYF. Using reference TRBV9 and TRBJ2-3 for the parts outside the CDR3, the full variable domain is DSGVTQTPKHLITATGQRVTLRCSPRSGDLSVYWYQQSLDQGLQFLIQYYNGEERAKGNILERFSAQQFPDLHSELNLSSLELGDSALYFCASGLTARERSADTQYFGPGTRLTVL.

About this clone itself: Within the sample, other DNA sequences also encode this same CDR3. This chain connects TRBV27 to TRBJ2-3; D call uncertain. The CDR3 loop spans 15 amino acids. Germline V gene data show CDR1 as MNHEY and CDR2 as SMNVEV (reference sequence). V lost 3 bases and J 0 bases, leaving 10 bases between the germline ends. The CDR3 here is CASSLGSSSTDTQYF. The CDR3, as DNA: TGTGCCAGCAGTTTGGGCAGTTCTAGCACAGATACGCAGTATTTT.

The chain combines TRBV4-1 with TRBJ1-2, with D maybe TRBD1 (5 bases). Per the germline V gene, CDR1 is MGHRA and CDR2 is YSYEKL. V dropped 0 bases and J dropped 4 bases, with 6 bases sitting between them. The CDR3 has 13 residues. CDR3 DNA sequence: TGCGCCAGCAGCCAAGATGGGGCCTATGGCTACACCTTC. This translates into CASSQDGAYGYTF.

The chain carries TRBV11-2 and TRBJ2-3; D remains ambiguous. The CDR3 contains 18 residues. Trimming removed 5 bases from V and 0 bases from J, with 21 bases in between. Per germline, CDR1 SGHAT and CDR2 FQNNGV. CDR3 residues: CASSKIGGQYYSTDTQYF. Here the CDR3 DNA reads TGTGCCAGCAGCAAGATCGGTGGGCAGTACTATAGCACAGATACGCAGTATTTT.

The J gene is TRBJ1-3, the V gene TRBV3-1 (or the pseudogene TRBV3-2); no reliable D call. Trimming pared 0 bases from V and 7 bases from J, leaving 16 bases between. Germline lookup yields CDR1 LGHDT and CDR2 YNNKEL (reference sequence). This CDR3 has 16 residues. Here the CDR3 reads CASSQDLEGWENTIYF. In nucleotides, the CDR3 is TGTGCCAGCAGCCAAGATTTAGAGGGTTGGGAGAACACCATATATTTT.

The chain uses TRBV19 and TRBJ1-3; 7 bases are shared with TRBD1. Germline V gene sequence: CDR1 LNHDA, CDR2 SQIVND (reference sequence). The CDR3 totals 14 residues. V trimming: 8 bases; J trimming: 0 bases; junction bases outside the gene matches: 4. This CDR3 reads CASGGQVSGNTIYF. CDR3 nucleotides: TGTGCCAGTGGAGGACAGGTCTCTGGAAACACCATATATTTT.

The chain couples TRBV9 to TRBJ2-5; D perhaps matches TRBD1 (6 bases). The J call may not be correct, given that the DNA end is closer to TRBJ2-7. The CDR3 is made up of 14 amino acids. Germline-derived CDR1 and CDR2 are SGDLS and YYNGEE. DNA for the CDR3: TGTGCCAGCAGCGTGGGGGACATCAGAAACGAGCAGTACTTC. Amino acids: CASSVGDIRNEQYF.

There are a few counts of this clone. The chain couples TRBV19 to TRBJ2-3, with D tentatively TRBD2 (6 bases). V shed 7 bases and J shed 4 bases, with 21 bases lying between them. CDR3 length: 16 amino acids. Looked up from germline, CDR1 is LNHDA and CDR2 is SQIVND (reference sequence). CDR3 bases: TGTGCCAGTAACGGGGGAGAGCTGCTCTTACCAGATACGCAGTATTTT. Encoded protein: CASNGGELLLPDTQYF.

The rearrangement links TRBV19 to TRBJ2-7; the D gene is possibly TRBD1 (5 bases). Germline CDR1 reads LNHDA; CDR2 reads SQIVND (reference sequence). The CDR3 covers 14 residues. Trimming cost V 4 bases and J 0 bases, with 10 bases left between them. The CDR3 is CASSRTGDSYEQYF. CDR3 coding DNA: TGTGCCAGTAGTAGAACAGGTGACTCCTACGAGCAGTACTTC.

This clone is medium-sized in the sample. Sequence at one end of the junction differs from germline and may be a read error. This rearrangement joins TRBV4-2 to TRBJ2-5; 13 nucleotides align to TRBD2. This CDR3 is built from 13 residues. Germline V gives CDR1 LGHNA, CDR2 YNFKEQ. In DNA form, the CDR3 reads TGTGCCAGCAGCCAGATGGGGACTAGCGGGGAAAACTTC. It yields the protein CASSQMGTSGENF.

V and J are TRBV6-5 and TRBJ2-3; 8 bases fit TRBD1. CDR1 MNHEY and CDR2 SVGAGI come from the germline V gene. Germline trimming cut 11 bases from V and 4 bases from J; bases unmatched to any gene: 11. The CDR3 runs to 14 residues. The CDR3 here is CAGRTGGIADTQYF. The CDR3, as DNA: TGTGCCGGACGAACAGGGGGTATCGCAGATACGCAGTATTTT.

The rearrangement joins TRBV2 to TRBJ2-7; 11 bases map to TRBD2. The V gene's germline CDR1 is SNHLY and CDR2 FYNNEI. J was trimmed by 2 bases and V by 6 bases; bases with no gene match: 9. The CDR3 consists of 16 residues. CDR3 in amino acids: CASSKTKTSGTYEQYF. As DNA, the CDR3 is TGTGCCAGCAGCAAAACGAAGACTAGCGGGACCTACGAGCAGTACTTC.

This chain uses TRBV13 with TRBJ2-1, with D perhaps matching TRBD1 (5 bases). Germline values: CDR1 PRHDT, CDR2 FYEKMQ (reference sequence). V was shortened by 0 bases and J by 2 bases, with 17 bases between the two germline ends. This CDR3 has 18 residues. The CDR3 protein is CASSLGLVGQGPYNEQFF. DNA of the CDR3: TGTGCCAGCAGCTTAGGCCTAGTTGGTCAGGGCCCCTACAATGAGCAGTTCTTC.

The chain couples TRBV19 to TRBJ2-5; D tentatively reads TRBD1 or TRBD2 (5 bases each). The CDR3 contains 16 residues. Germline CDR1 LNHDA, CDR2 SQIVND (reference sequence). Trimming took 3 bases from V and 7 from J, leaving 21 bases between them. CDR3 nucleotide sequence: TGTGCCAGTAGTATCACGTCGACCGGGACCCCGGGGACCCAGTACTTC. Encoded protein: CASSITSTGTPGTQYF.

This clone is a singleton in its sample. This chain links TRBV6-2 or TRBV6-3 with TRBJ2-1; possible D gene TRBD2, 5 bases. From germline, CDR1 is MNHEY and CDR2 SVGEGT. The length of the CDR3 is 15 residues. The V end was cut by 5 bases, the J end by 4 bases, with 15 bases between. CDR3 in amino acids: CASSPGLRAYNEQFF. In nucleotides, the CDR3 is TGTGCCAGCAGTCCGGGGTTGCGGGCTTACAATGAGCAGTTCTTC.

This sequence joins TRBV7-8 and TRBJ2-6; D perhaps matches TRBD2 (5 bases). The CDR3 extends over 15 amino acids. Germline V gene lookup returns CDR1 SGHVS and CDR2 FQNEAQ. Between the trimmed V and J ends, which lost 2 bases and 4 bases, there was a span of 9 bases. The CDR3 DNA is TGTGCCAGCAGCTTAAGAGGGTCCGGGGCCAACGTCCTGACTTTC. It codes for CASSLRGSGANVLTF. Full variable domain (rest looked up from reference TRBV7-8 and TRBJ2-6): GAGVSQSPRYKVAKRGQDVALRCDPISGHVSLFWYQQALGQGPEFLTYFQNEAQLDKSGLPSDRFFAERPEGSVSTLKIQRTQQEDSAVYLCASSLRGSGANVLTFGAGSRLTVL.

This chain links TRBV30 with TRBJ1-4; no definite D call. The CDR3 is 14 residues long. Trimming cost V 4 bases and J 2 bases, with 11 bases left between them. The germline CDR1 and CDR2 sequences are GTSNPN and SVGIG (reference sequence). The CDR3 nucleotides are TGTGCCTGGACGTCACTTGGGACTAATGAAAAACTGTTTTTT. Translating gives CAWTSLGTNEKLFF.

This rearrangement joins TRBV15 to TRBJ1-2; D remains ambiguous. V was trimmed by 0 bases and J by 3 bases, leaving 11 bases between them. There are 15 residues in the CDR3. CDR1 is LNHNV, CDR2 YYDKDF, per germline (reference sequence). CDR3 nucleotide sequence: TGTGCCACCAGCAGAGAATTGGGTTTTTACTATGGCTACACCTTC. Translating it yields CATSRELGFYYGYTF.

This clone came up once. The rearrangement uses TRBV7-9 and TRBJ2-5; TRBD1 matches 7 bases. The germline V gene has CDR1 SEHNR and CDR2 FQNEAQ (reference sequence). The length of the CDR3 is 14 residues. The V segment lost 5 bases and the J segment 8 bases; nucleotides outside the gene matches: 11. CDR3 protein: CASSLDRAIGTQYF. CDR3 sequence (DNA): TGTGCCAGCAGCCTAGACAGGGCCATCGGAACCCAGTACTTC.

V is TRBV28 and J is TRBJ2-1; 7 bases line up with TRBD2. Germline CDR1 is MDHEN and CDR2 is SYDVKM. After removal of 5 bases from V and 9 bases from J, the junction contained 13 bases not matched to a gene. This CDR3 region has 15 residues. As DNA, the CDR3 is TGTGCCAGCAGTCTGGCGGGGGTAGGGGCGGCTGAGCAGTTCTTC. It yields the protein CASSLAGVGAAEQFF.